The 7 T cell receptor beta chains reported below all come from one sample, sequenced in a study of T cells in Graves' hyperthyroidism and ophthalmopathy. RNA transcripts yielded amplified TCR beta CDR3 regions. HTBI primers were the set used in a first-round RT-PCR of the TCR CDR3. One entry per CDR3 protein results from TCRdb running MiXCR on the multiplex PCR reads. The sample yields 300,000 to 400,000 distinct CDR3 sequences, about 21% seen once. Sequencing used blood. The source of these receptors is a woman aged 45-59 years with Graves' hyperthyroidism.

The chain combines TRBV6-2 or TRBV6-3 with TRBJ2-7, with TRBD1 matching 11 bases. CDR3 size: 18 residues. Unmatched junction bases numbered 11, after V lost 4 bases and J lost 0 bases. CDR1 is MNHEY, CDR2 SVGEGT, per germline. This CDR3 reads CASSFTFTGTGGSYEQYF. CDR3 DNA sequence: TGTGCCAGCAGTTTCACTTTCACCGGGACAGGGGGCTCCTACGAGCAGTACTTC.

This clonotype was detected a few times. The rearrangement uses TRBV6-1 and TRBJ1-2; no definite D call. CDR1 MNHNS and CDR2 SASEGT come from the germline V gene. The V end lost 6 bases, the J end lost 6 bases, and 14 bases lay between the germline ends. The CDR3 has 13 amino acids. CDR3 region: CASREKQVDGYTF. The CDR3 nucleotides are TGTGCCAGCAGAGAAAAACAAGTAGATGGCTACACCTTC.

This clonotype has at least ten counts. The chain couples TRBV14 to TRBJ2-5; the D is unclear. The CDR3 covers 12 residues. From germline, CDR1 is SGHDN and CDR2 FVKESK. The ends were cut back, 4 bases at V and 5 bases at J, with 8 bases in the middle. CDR3 residues: CASSRNGETQYF. DNA of the CDR3: TGTGCCAGCAGCCGGAACGGGGAGACCCAGTACTTC.

Only a few counts were recorded for this clonotype. V usage is TRBV19 and J usage is TRBJ1-1; D may be TRBD1 (5 bases). This CDR3 contains 16 residues. V was shortened by 3 bases and J by 3 bases, with 17 bases between the two germline ends. The germline CDR1 and CDR2 sequences are LNHDA and SQIVND (reference sequence). The CDR3 here is CASSIPNLRGHTEAFF. For the CDR3, the DNA is TGTGCCAGTAGTATTCCGAACCTGAGGGGACACACTGAAGCTTTCTTT.

Concerning this clonotype: This may be a read error: a much more frequent sequence differs by one nucleotide. The chain links TRBV5-1 to TRBJ2-3, with D possibly matching TRBD2 (6 bases). Germline CDR1 SGHRS, CDR2 YFSETQ. The CDR3 sequence is 17 residues long. V shed 1 base and J shed 1 base, with 16 bases lying between them. The CDR3 loop is CASSLSGRPGGTDTQYF. In DNA form, the CDR3 reads TGCGCCAGCAGCTTGTCGGGGAGGCCAGGTGGCACAGATACGCAGTATTTT.

In this sample, this clonotype turned up many times. The J gene is TRBJ2-7, the V gene TRBV6-2 or TRBV6-3; D is perhaps TRBD2 (6 bases). CDR1 and CDR2 from the germline V gene are MNHEY and SVGEGT. This CDR3 spans 13 amino acids. The V end lost 6 bases, the J end lost 9 bases, and 18 bases lay between the germline ends. CDR3 nucleotide sequence: TGTGCCAGCAGCTACCCGGGACTGACTGGGCAGTACTTC. As protein: CASSYPGLTGQYF.

This clonotype was seen more than once but under ten times. This sequence joins TRBV2 and TRBJ2-6; D tentatively reads TRBD1 or TRBD2 (5 bases each). Trimming cost V 3 bases and J 0 bases, with 12 bases left between them. Per germline, CDR1 SNHLY and CDR2 FYNNEI. This CDR3 has 17 amino acids. As DNA, the CDR3 is TGTGCCAGCAGTGAGAATCGAGGGGTCTCTGGGGCCAACGTCCTGACTTTC. Amino acid sequence: CASSENRGVSGANVLTF.